The 8 T cell receptor beta chains below all came from one sample that was sequenced in a study of T-cell reconstitution after alpha-beta-depleted transplantation in children. The authors prepared the TCRbeta library with unique molecular identifiers. TCRdb ran MiXCR on the PCR reads and lists one entry per CDR3 protein. The sample includes 500,000 to 650,000 distinct CDR3 sequences, about an eighth seen only once; the top ten take 2.2%. This specimen was PBMCs, mostly from graft donor cells, taken 360 days after TCRalphabeta/CD19-depleted stem cell transplant. These receptors came from a male patient younger than 18 who had a stem cell transplant for acute myeloid leukemia, so the T cells may come from the graft donor.

The V call is TRBV4-3, the J call TRBJ2-5; the D is unclear. The CDR3 is 13 residues long. Per the germline V gene, CDR1 is LGHNA and CDR2 is YSLEER. Trimming took 1 base from V and 5 from J, leaving 8 bases between them. The CDR3 spells CASSQVRYETQYF. CDR3 DNA: TGCGCCAGCAGCCAAGTGAGATACGAGACCCAGTACTTC.

This chain uses TRBV7-9 with TRBJ1-1; D not certain. The CDR3 is 11 residues long. Germline V CDR1 and CDR2: SEHNR, FQNEAQ (reference sequence). Trimming took off 2 bases at V and 6 bases at J, with 4 bases between the two ends. This CDR3 reads CASSLNPEAFF. CDR3 DNA sequence: TGTGCCAGCAGCTTAAATCCTGAAGCTTTCTTT.

This sequence joins TRBV11-2 and TRBJ2-3, with D perhaps matching TRBD2 (6 bases). The CDR3 has 16 amino acids. Germline V gives CDR1 SGHAT, CDR2 FQNNGV. V was clipped by 3 bases and J by 0 bases, with 13 bases between them. This CDR3 is CASSFYPGTSTDTQYF. The CDR3, as DNA: TGTGCCAGCAGCTTTTATCCGGGGACTAGCACAGATACGCAGTATTTT.

The chain couples TRBV6-1 to TRBJ2-7; D is possibly TRBD2 (5 bases). The CDR3 spans 14 residues. The V gene lost 6 bases and the J gene lost 1 base, with 13 bases spanning the gap. The germline gives CDR1 MNHNS, CDR2 SASEGT. CDR3 amino acids: CASSVARESYEQYF. The CDR3 nucleotides read TGTGCCAGCAGCGTTGCCCGGGAATCCTACGAGCAGTACTTC.

There are a few counts of this clonotype. This rearrangement joins TRBV11-2 to TRBJ2-3, with 11 positions matching TRBD2. Germline CDR1 SGHAT, CDR2 FQNNGV. V lost 2 bases to trimming and J lost 0 bases; unmatched junction nucleotides: 10. The CDR3 runs to 19 residues. As DNA, the CDR3 is TGTGCCAGCAGCTTATGGGGGCTAGCGGGAGGTAAAAGCACAGATACGCAGTATTTT. This sequence encodes CASSLWGLAGGKSTDTQYF.

Many counts were recorded for this clonotype. CDR3 region: CSARDGLEQYF. CDR3 nucleotide sequence: TGCAGTGCTAGAGACGGTTTGGAGCAGTACTTC. The V call is TRBV20-1, the J call TRBJ2-7; no definite D call. V lost 0 bases, J lost 7 bases, and 7 bases lay in between. Per the germline V gene, CDR1 is DFQATT and CDR2 is SNEGSKA (reference sequence). The CDR3 is 11 residues long.

This clonotype was seen a handful of times. The J gene is TRBJ2-1, the V gene TRBV4-3, with 7 bases fitting TRBD2. There are 17 residues in the CDR3. V trimming: 0 bases; J trimming: 1 base; junction bases outside the gene matches: 6. In germline, CDR1 is LGHNA, CDR2 YSLEER. This chain's CDR3 is CASSQEWDYSSYNEQFF. The CDR3 nucleotides read TGCGCCAGCAGCCAAGAATGGGACTATTCATCCTACAATGAGCAGTTCTTC.

The chain uses TRBV5-1 and TRBJ2-2; possibly TRBD2 for D (6 bases). Germline V lookup: CDR1 SGHRS, CDR2 YFSETQ. Trimming took 3 bases from V and 0 from J, leaving 15 bases between them. This CDR3 comprises 17 residues. The CDR3 region is CASSSRDSGANTGELFF. In DNA form, the CDR3 reads TGCGCCAGCAGCTCCCGGGACTCTGGGGCGAACACCGGGGAGCTGTTTTTT.